This T cell receptor beta chain appears in the sequencing data of a study of cytomegalovirus exposure and HLA in healthy donors. The PCR had 60 Vbeta and 13 Jbeta primers. Profiled with immunoSEQ multiplex PCR; TCRdb holds only in-frame clones, not every one. Of approximately 120,000 clones in the sample, less than 90% were seen once. This sequence was found in a man between 18 and 29 years old in good health and CMV-seropositive. The material sequenced was PBMCs.

CDR3 amino acids: CASSYSGGVGEQYF. The CDR3 bases are TGTGCCAGCAGTTACTCTGGGGGGGTGGGAGAGCAGTACTTC. The genes are TRBV6-5 and TRBJ2-5, with 7 bases matching TRBD2. Germline CDR1 reads MNHEY; CDR2 reads SVGAGI. The V segment lost 0 bases and the J segment 11 bases; nucleotides outside the gene matches: 9. The CDR3 runs 14 residues.